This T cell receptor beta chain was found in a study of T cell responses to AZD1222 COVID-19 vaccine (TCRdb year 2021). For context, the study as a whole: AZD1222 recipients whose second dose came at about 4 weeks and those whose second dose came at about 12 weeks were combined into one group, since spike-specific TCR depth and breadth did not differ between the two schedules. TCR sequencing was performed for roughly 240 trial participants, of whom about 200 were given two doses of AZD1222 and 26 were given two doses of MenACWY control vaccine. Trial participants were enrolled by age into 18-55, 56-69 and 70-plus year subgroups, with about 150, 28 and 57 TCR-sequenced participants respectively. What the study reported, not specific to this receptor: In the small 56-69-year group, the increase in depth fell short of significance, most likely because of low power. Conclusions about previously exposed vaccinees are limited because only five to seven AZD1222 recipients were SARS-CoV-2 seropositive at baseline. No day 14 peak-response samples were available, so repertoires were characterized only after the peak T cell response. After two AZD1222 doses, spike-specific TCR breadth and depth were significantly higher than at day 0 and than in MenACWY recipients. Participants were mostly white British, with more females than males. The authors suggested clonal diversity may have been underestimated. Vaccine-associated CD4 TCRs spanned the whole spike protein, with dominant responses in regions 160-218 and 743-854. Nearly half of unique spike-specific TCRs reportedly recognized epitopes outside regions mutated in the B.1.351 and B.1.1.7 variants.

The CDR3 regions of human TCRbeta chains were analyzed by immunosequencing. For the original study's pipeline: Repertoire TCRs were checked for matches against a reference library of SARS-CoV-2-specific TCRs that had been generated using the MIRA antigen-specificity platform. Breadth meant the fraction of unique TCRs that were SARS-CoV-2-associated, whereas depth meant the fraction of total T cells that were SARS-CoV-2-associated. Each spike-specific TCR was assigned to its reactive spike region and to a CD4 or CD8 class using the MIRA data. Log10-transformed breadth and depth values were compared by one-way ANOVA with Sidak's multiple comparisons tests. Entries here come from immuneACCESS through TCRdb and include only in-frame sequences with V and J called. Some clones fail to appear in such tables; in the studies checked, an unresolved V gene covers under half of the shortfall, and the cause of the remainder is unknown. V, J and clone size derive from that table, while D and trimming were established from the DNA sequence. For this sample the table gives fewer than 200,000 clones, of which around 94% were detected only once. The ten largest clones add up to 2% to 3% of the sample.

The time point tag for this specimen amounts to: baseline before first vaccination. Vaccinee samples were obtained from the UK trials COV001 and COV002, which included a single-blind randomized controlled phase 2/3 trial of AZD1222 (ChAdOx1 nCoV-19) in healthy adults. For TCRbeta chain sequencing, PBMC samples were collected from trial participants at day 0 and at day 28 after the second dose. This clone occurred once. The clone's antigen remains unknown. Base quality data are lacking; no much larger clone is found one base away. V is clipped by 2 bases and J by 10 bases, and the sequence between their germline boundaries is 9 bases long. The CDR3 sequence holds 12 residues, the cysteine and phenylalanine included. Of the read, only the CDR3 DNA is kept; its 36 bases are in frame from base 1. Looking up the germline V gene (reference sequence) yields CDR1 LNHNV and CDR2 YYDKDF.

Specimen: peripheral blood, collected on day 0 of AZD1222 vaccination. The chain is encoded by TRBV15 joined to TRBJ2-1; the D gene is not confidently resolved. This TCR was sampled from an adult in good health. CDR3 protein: CATSRTPIEQFF. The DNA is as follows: TGTGCCACCAGCAGAACCCCTATAGAGCAGTTCTTC.